This T cell receptor (beta chain) comes out of a study of blood T cells in healthy people across ages. Turning to the study itself: About one barcoded TCR beta cDNA was captured per two T cells. Regarding the study as a whole: Calculation of diversity from one million T cells yielded estimates considered to be underestimates.

Primers used in a second PCR of about 7 to 12 cycles were a sample-barcoded 5' primer and a J-beta primer mix. From the 5' RACE reads, TCRdb called clonotypes with MiXCR, one entry per CDR3 protein. Here the sample spans 1.6 million or so distinct CDR3 sequences, around 35% being singletons. Of note for this clonotype: The target antigen is unknown.

CDR1 and CDR2 from the germline V gene are MDHEN and SYDVKM. The germline V and J ends were trimmed by 6 bases and 3 bases, with 14 bases remaining between them. The CDR3 contains 14 residues. The sequenced material came from blood. The rearrangement joins TRBV28 to TRBJ2-5; D gene ambiguous. The source is a young woman in good health. The CDR3 DNA is TGTGCCAGCAGCCCCAAAACGGATGAAGAGACCCAGTACTTC. Its protein is CASSPKTDEETQYF.